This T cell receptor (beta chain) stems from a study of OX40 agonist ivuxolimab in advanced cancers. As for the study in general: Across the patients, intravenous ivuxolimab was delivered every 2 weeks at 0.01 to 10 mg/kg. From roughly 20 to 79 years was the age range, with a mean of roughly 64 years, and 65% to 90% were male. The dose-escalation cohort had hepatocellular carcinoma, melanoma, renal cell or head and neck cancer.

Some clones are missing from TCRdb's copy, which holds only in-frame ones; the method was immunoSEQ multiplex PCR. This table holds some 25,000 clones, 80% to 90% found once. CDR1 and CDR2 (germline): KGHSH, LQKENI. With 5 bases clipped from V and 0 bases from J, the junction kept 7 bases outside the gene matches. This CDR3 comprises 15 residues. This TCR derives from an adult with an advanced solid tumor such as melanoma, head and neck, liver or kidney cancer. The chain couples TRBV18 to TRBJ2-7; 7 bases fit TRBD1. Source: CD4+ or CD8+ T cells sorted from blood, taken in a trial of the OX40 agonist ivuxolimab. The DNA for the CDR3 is TGTGCCAGCTCAACCAAACAGGGGACCTCCTACGAGCAGTACTTC. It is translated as CASSTKQGTSYEQYF.